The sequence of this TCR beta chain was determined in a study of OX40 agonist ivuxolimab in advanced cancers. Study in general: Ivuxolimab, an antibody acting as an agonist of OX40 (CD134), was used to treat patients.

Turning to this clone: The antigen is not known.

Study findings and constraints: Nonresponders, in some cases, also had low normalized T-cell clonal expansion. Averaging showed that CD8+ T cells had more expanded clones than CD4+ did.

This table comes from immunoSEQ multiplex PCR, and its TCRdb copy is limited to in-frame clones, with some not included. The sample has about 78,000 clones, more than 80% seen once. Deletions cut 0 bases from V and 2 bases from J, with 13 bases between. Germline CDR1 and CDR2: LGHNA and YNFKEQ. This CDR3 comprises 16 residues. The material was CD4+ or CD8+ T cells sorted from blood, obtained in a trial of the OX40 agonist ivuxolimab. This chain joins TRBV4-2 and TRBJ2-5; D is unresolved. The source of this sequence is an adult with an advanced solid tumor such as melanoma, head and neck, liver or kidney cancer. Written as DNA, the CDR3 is TGTGCCAGCAGCCAAGAATTGGCGGCGGATCAAGAGACCCAGTACTTC. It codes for CASSQELAADQETQYF.